This TCR beta chain emerged from a study of identical twins. Every donor was a healthy Caucasian. This clonotype has more than one count but fewer than ten. Its specificity is unknown. General study points: The models systematically underestimated how much out-of-frame TCR alpha was shared in monozygotic twins. Some out-of-frame alpha sequences were shared by twins, and these showed excess low generation probability. Twins showed weaker excess sharing in their beta out-of-frame sequences.

TCRdb ran MiXCR on the 5' RACE reads and lists one entry per CDR3 protein. The sample lists more than 250,000 distinct CDR3 sequences; less than 9% were seen once. The trim removed 4 bases at V and 4 bases at J, leaving 8 bases unmatched. Germline V lookup: CDR1 SGDLS, CDR2 YYNGEE. The CDR3 is 17 residues long. These data were also reused for a study on yellow fever vaccine responses in identical twins.

The chain is built from TRBV9 and TRBJ2-3; 14 bases are shared with TRBD2. The source is a woman aged 18-29 years in good health. The sample was memory (CD45RO+) T cells sorted from blood. The DNA for the CDR3 is TGTGCCAGCAGCCCCCGGACTAGCGGGAGGTTGTCAGATACGCAGTATTTT. Residues: CASSPRTSGRLSDTQYF.